Following are 20 T cell receptor beta chains from one sample sequenced in a study of blood T cell repertoires in COVID-19. Produced via immunoSEQ multiplex PCR; TCRdb's table is partial and in-frame only. The data show some 340,000 clones, roughly nine tenths seen once. The sample taken for sequencing was PBMCs or T cells enriched from blood (not recorded which). These receptors came from a young woman who had been exposed to COVID-19.

The gene calls are TRBV19 and TRBJ2-7; 9 bases agree with TRBD1. The V gene's germline CDR1 is LNHDA and CDR2 SQIVND (reference sequence). V gave up 2 bases and J gave up 4 bases; unmatched junction bases: 3. The CDR3 consists of 14 residues. DNA for the CDR3: TGTGCCAGTAGTATAAGGGACAGGGCATACGAGCAGTACTTC. This translates into CASSIRDRAYEQYF. Full variable domain (remainder filled in from reference TRBV19 and TRBJ2-7): DGGITQSPKYLFRKEGQNVTLSCEQNLNHDAMYWYRQDPGQGLRLIYYSQIVNDFQKGDIAEGYSVSREKKESFPLTVTSAQKNPTAFYLCASSIRDRAYEQYFGPGTRLTVT.

This chain connects TRBV7-2 to TRBJ1-2; maybe TRBD1 (5 bases). Per the germline V gene, CDR1 is SGHTA and CDR2 is FQGNSA. Trimming pared 7 bases from V and 4 bases from J, leaving 13 bases between. CDR3 size: 13 residues. CDR3 region: CASKASGGYGYTF. The CDR3, as DNA: TGTGCCAGCAAGGCAAGCGGGGGCTATGGCTACACCTTC.

The V gene is TRBV7-9, the J gene TRBJ1-2; no clear D gene. Trimming shortened V by 1 base and J by 7 bases, and 13 bases separated the two germline ends. Germline values: CDR1 SEHNR, CDR2 FQNEAQ (reference sequence). The CDR3 totals 14 residues. The CDR3 region is CASSLGGVWSGYTF. The CDR3 bases are TGTGCCAGCAGCTTAGGCGGAGTATGGAGTGGCTACACCTTC.

The V gene is TRBV19, the J gene TRBJ1-2; 7 bases fit TRBD1. Germline CDR1 LNHDA, CDR2 SQIVND (reference sequence). There are 16 residues in the CDR3. Losses at the gene ends were 0 bases for V and 0 bases for J; bases not matched to a gene: 4. CDR3 sequence: CASSIDRDRANYGYTF. The CDR3 DNA reads as TGTGCCAGTAGTATAGACCGGGACAGAGCTAACTATGGCTACACCTTC. The entire variable domain, with the rest obtained from reference TRBV19 and TRBJ1-2, is as follows: DGGITQSPKYLFRKEGQNVTLSCEQNLNHDAMYWYRQDPGQGLRLIYYSQIVNDFQKGDIAEGYSVSREKKESFPLTVTSAQKNPTAFYLCASSIDRDRANYGYTFGSGTRLTVV.

The rearrangement joins TRBV24-1 to TRBJ2-2; tentative D call: TRBD1 (6 bases). The CDR3 spans 14 residues. Germline-derived CDR1 and CDR2 are KGHDR and SFDVKD. Trimming removed 5 bases at V and 5 bases at J, with 11 bases between. The CDR3 region has the DNA TGTGCCACCAGTGCCGTAGGGGGTACCGGGGAGCTGTTTTTT. The encoded protein is CATSAVGGTGELFF.

The gene calls are TRBV29-1 and TRBJ1-2, with D tentatively TRBD1 (5 bases). Germline CDR1 and CDR2: SQVTM and ANQGSEA. This CDR3 region has 14 residues. Trimming stripped 2 bases from V and 6 bases from J, with 16 bases between. CDR3 amino acids: CSVEHPLKGNGYTF. The CDR3 DNA reads TGCAGCGTTGAACACCCCCTCAAGGGGAATGGCTACACCTTC.

This clone has more than one count but fewer than ten. CDR3 nucleotides: TGTGCCAGCAGTGACGGCGGGGCTACCATTGAGACCCAGTACTTC. Residues: CASSDGGATIETQYF. The chain uses TRBV6-1 and TRBJ2-5, with D perhaps matching TRBD2 (6 bases). V dropped 3 bases and J dropped 5 bases, with 16 bases sitting between them. Germline V gene lookup returns CDR1 MNHNS and CDR2 SASEGT. The CDR3 totals 15 residues.

The J gene is TRBJ1-5, the V gene TRBV9; a weak D match, TRBD1 (6 bases). Trimming stripped 0 bases from V and 6 bases from J, with 10 bases between. Germline V gene sequence: CDR1 SGDLS, CDR2 YYNGEE. The CDR3 sequence is 14 residues long. CDR3 sequence reads: CASSVDREGQPQHF. The CDR3 DNA sequence: TGTGCCAGCAGCGTAGACAGGGAGGGTCAGCCCCAGCATTTT.

The chain links TRBV18 to TRBJ1-5; no reliable D call. The CDR3 totals 13 residues. Germline CDR1 is KGHSH and CDR2 is LQKENI. V was clipped by 6 bases and J by 5 bases, with 11 bases between them. The chain's CDR3 is CASSPQVYQPQHF. In DNA form, the CDR3 reads TGTGCCAGCTCGCCTCAGGTCTATCAGCCCCAGCATTTT.

Only one count was recorded for this clone. The V and J genes are TRBV13 and TRBJ1-6; D is perhaps TRBD1 (6 bases). CDR3 length: 15 amino acids. Germline V gene data show CDR1 as PRHDT and CDR2 as FYEKMQ (reference sequence). Trimming removed 5 bases from V and 4 bases from J, with 12 bases in between. The CDR3, as DNA: TGTGCCAGCAGCCCCGGACAGATTTATAATTCACCCCTCCACTTT. Translation gives CASSPGQIYNSPLHF.

The chain recombines TRBV5-4 with TRBJ2-7, with 12 bases fitting TRBD1. The V gene end was trimmed by 5 bases and the J gene end by 7 bases; junction bases not matched to a gene: 10. From germline, CDR1 is SGHNT and CDR2 YYREEE (reference sequence). The CDR3 runs 15 residues. CDR3 amino acids: CASSLPGQGAREQYF. CDR3 coding DNA: TGTGCCAGCAGTTTGCCGGGACAGGGGGCGAGGGAGCAGTACTTC.

The rearrangement uses TRBV7-2 and TRBJ2-3; the D gene is possibly TRBD1 (7 bases). Germline CDR1 SGHTA, CDR2 FQGNSA. The CDR3 contains 13 residues. V was trimmed by 5 bases and J by 6 bases, leaving 12 bases between them. The CDR3 nucleotides are TGTGCCAGCAGCACACAGGGGAGGGATACGCAGTATTTT. Its translation is CASSTQGRDTQYF.

The gene calls are TRBV10-1 and TRBJ2-7, with 9 nucleotides matching TRBD1. After removal of 4 bases from V and 1 base from J, the junction contained 8 bases not matched to a gene. The CDR3 has 16 amino acids. CDR1 is WNHNN and CDR2 is SYGVQD in the germline V gene (reference sequence). This chain's CDR3 is CASSAPPGQGSYEQYF. The CDR3 DNA reads as TGCGCCAGCAGTGCCCCACCGGGACAGGGTTCCTACGAGCAGTACTTC.

The gene calls are TRBV6-2 or TRBV6-3 and TRBJ2-1; D remains ambiguous. CDR3 size: 11 residues. V was shortened by 6 bases and J by 4 bases, with 4 bases between the two germline ends. CDR1 is MNHEY, CDR2 SVGEGT, per germline. CDR3 nucleotide sequence: TGTGCCAGCAGCACTTACAATGAGCAGTTCTTC. Translated, it gives CASSTYNEQFF.

This clone has only one observation. The J gene is TRBJ2-5, the V gene TRBV11-2; no reliable D call. CDR1 SGHAT and CDR2 FQNNGV come from the germline V gene. V was cut by 1 base and J by 5 bases, with 17 bases left in between. The length of the CDR3 is 16 residues. The CDR3 loop is CASSLGRIFTRETQYF. CDR3 bases: TGTGCCAGCAGCTTAGGGCGCATCTTCACCAGGGAGACCCAGTACTTC. Filled out from reference TRBV11-2 and TRBJ2-5, the complete variable domain reads EAGVAQSPRYKIIEKRQSVAFWCNPISGHATLYWYQQILGQGPKLLIQFQNNGVVDDSQLPKDRFSAERLKGVDSTLKIQPAKLEDSAVYLCASSLGRIFTRETQYFGPGTRLLVL.

The rearrangement joins TRBV19 to TRBJ1-1, with 8 positions matching TRBD1. Germline-derived CDR1 and CDR2 are LNHDA and SQIVND (reference sequence). The CDR3 is 15 residues long. The V gene end was trimmed by 6 bases and the J gene end by 2 bases; junction bases not matched to a gene: 8. The CDR3 sequence is CASRETGVDNTEAFF. The DNA of the CDR3 is TGTGCCAGTAGAGAGACAGGGGTCGATAACACTGAAGCTTTCTTT. The whole variable domain, remainder taken from reference TRBV19 and TRBJ1-1, is DGGITQSPKYLFRKEGQNVTLSCEQNLNHDAMYWYRQDPGQGLRLIYYSQIVNDFQKGDIAEGYSVSREKKESFPLTVTSAQKNPTAFYLCASRETGVDNTEAFFGQGTRLTVV.

The V gene is TRBV24-1, the J gene TRBJ2-5; the D gene is possibly TRBD1 (6 bases). The CDR3 is 14 amino acids. Germline CDR1 is KGHDR and CDR2 is SFDVKD. Trimming took 4 bases from V and 3 from J, leaving 11 bases between them. CDR3 coding DNA: TGTGCCACCAGTGACAGGACAGAAAAAGAGACCCAGTACTTC. It specifies CATSDRTEKETQYF.

This sequence joins TRBV30 and TRBJ1-1; D is possibly TRBD1 (6 bases). Germline CDR1 is GTSNPN and CDR2 is SVGIG (reference sequence). The CDR3 has 15 residues. Trimming stripped 4 bases from V and 0 bases from J, with 15 bases between. The CDR3 reads CAWNKKTGLNTEAFF. Here the CDR3 DNA reads TGTGCCTGGAACAAGAAGACAGGTTTGAACACTGAAGCTTTCTTT.

The chain carries TRBV9 and TRBJ1-5, with 9 positions matching TRBD1. Germline loops: CDR1 SGDLS, CDR2 YYNGEE. The CDR3 is made up of 14 amino acids. V lost 4 bases, J lost 7 bases, and 6 bases stayed unmatched. CDR3 DNA: TGTGCCAGCAGCAAACAGGGGGCCGGGCAGCCCCAGCATTTT. Its translation is CASSKQGAGQPQHF.

The V call is TRBV7-6, the J call TRBJ1-5; TRBD1 matches 7 bases. Trimming took 1 base from V and 4 from J; bases not matched to a gene: 4. Germline CDR1 SGHVS, CDR2 FNYEAQ. This CDR3 contains 15 residues. CDR3 bases: TGTGCCAGCAGCTTAGGAGGGGGCTATAATCAGCCCCAGCATTTT. Amino acid sequence: CASSLGGGYNQPQHF.